The present entry profiles one TCR beta chain with its context. There is no known antigen for this receptor. Per-base qualities were not stored, and no clone one base away is much larger. The data were obtained in a study of blood T cell repertoires in COVID-19 (dated by TCRdb to between 2020 and 2021). For the study in its entirety: The collaborator samples originated in the United States, Italy and Spain and spanned the acute and convalescent phases of COVID-19. The material from the prospective study consisted of cDNA or gDNA derived from T cells, B-cell-depleted T cells, or PBMCs. Deeply sampled blood TCRbeta repertoires from subjects exposed to, actively infected with, or recovered from COVID-19 were included in the dataset. The repertoires were released in a freely available public database intended as a resource for research on the immune response to SARS-CoV-2. Samples came from the ongoing ImmuneRACE study (first 160 participants) plus 1,254 subjects from 6 global collaborators. Nearly every sample came with metadata listing a de-identified subject ID, COVID-19 status, age in years and sex. Where available, HLA class I and class II types were taken from metadata supplied by the sample provider and were not determined by assay-based typing.

TCRbeta CDR3 regions were amplified from genomic DNA by means of the immunoSEQ Assay, a bias-controlled multiplex PCR. The original pipeline was this. Nucleated cell counts per sample were estimated from amplification of reference gene primers within the assay. To quantify the absolute abundance of each unique TCRbeta CDR3 rearrangement, sequence reads were collapsed and filtered. For each sample, productive Simpson clonality was calculated by taking the square root of Simpson's diversity index across productive rearrangements. In TCRdb, the immuneACCESS table is reduced to in-frame sequences with V and J assigned. These tables do not hold every clone; where another copy was compared, an unresolved V gene accounts for under half, and the others remain unexplained. V and J calls and clone size follow that table, whereas D and trimming were derived from the DNA. This sample holds over 100,000 clones; about nine tenths were observed only once. Around 5% of the sample goes to the ten largest clones.

At one collaborating source in Seattle, patients were enrolled during active infection and were followed longitudinally through the course of disease. Each collaborating institution followed its own protocols to collect whole blood in K2EDTA tubes. For TCRbeta analysis, collaborators shipped samples in one of three forms: frozen whole blood, isolated PBMCs, or DNA extracted from either of those sample types. The paper's findings and limits, for the study overall: The quantity of clinical and demographic metadata differed by source and by participant and was supplied without curation.

The germline V gene (reference sequence) supplies CDR1 MNHNY and CDR2 SVGAGI. Relative to germline, V is missing 5 bases and J is missing 0 bases, with 14 bases of the junction outside any gene match. The CDR3 measures 18 amino acids from cysteine to phenylalanine. The retained sequence is limited to the CDR3, 54 bases, with the frame set at the first base. The receptor was isolated from a woman in her forties or fifties with COVID-19, enrolled during active disease. Sample: peripheral blood. The rearrangement combines TRBV6-6 with TRBJ2-3, and TRBD2 matches 7 of the central bases. In nucleotides, the sequence is TGTGCCAGCAGTCCGCCCCCTCTAGCGGACGCTAGCACAGATACGCAGTATTTT. Its translation is CASSPPPLADASTDTQYF.